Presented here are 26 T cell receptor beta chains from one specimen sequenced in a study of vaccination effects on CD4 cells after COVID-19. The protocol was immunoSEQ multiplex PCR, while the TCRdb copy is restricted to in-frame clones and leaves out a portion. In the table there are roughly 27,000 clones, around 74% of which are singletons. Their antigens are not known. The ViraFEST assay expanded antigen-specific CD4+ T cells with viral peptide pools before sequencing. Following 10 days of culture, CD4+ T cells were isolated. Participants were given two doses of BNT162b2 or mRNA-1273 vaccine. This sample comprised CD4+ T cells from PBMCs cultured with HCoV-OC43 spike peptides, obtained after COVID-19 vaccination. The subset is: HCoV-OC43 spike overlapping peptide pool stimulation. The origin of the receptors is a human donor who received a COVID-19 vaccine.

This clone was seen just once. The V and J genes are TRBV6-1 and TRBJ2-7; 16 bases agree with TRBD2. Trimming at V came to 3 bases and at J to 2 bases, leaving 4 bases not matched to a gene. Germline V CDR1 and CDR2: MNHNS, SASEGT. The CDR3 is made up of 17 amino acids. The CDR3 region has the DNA TGTGCCAGCAGTGAGGGACTAGCGGGAGGGTTCCCCTACGAGCAGTACTTC. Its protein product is CASSEGLAGGFPYEQYF.

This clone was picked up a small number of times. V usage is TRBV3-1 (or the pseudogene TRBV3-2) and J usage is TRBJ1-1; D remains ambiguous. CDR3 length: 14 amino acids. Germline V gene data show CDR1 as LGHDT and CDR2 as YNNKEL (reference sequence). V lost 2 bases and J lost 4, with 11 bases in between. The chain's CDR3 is CASSQSLSGTEAFF. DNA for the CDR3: TGTGCCAGCAGCCAATCTTTGAGTGGCACTGAAGCTTTCTTT.

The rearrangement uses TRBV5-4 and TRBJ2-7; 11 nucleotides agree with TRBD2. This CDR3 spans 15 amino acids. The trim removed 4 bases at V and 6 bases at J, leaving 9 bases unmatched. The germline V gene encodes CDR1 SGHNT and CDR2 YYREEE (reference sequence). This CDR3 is CASSRDSGGAAEQYF. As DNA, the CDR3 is TGTGCCAGCAGCCGGGATAGCGGGGGGGCTGCCGAGCAGTACTTC.

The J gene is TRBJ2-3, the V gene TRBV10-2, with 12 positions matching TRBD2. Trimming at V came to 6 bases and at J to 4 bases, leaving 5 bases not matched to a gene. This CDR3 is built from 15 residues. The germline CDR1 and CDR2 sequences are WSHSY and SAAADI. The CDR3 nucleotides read TGCGCCAGCAGAGACCGGACTAGCGGGGCAGATACGCAGTATTTT. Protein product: CASRDRTSGADTQYF.

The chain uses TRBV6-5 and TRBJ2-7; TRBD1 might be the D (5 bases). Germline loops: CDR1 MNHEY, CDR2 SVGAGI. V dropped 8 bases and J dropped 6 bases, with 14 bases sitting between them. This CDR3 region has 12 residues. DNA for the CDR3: TGTGCCAGCGGCTGGGGCCCCACCGAGCAGTACTTC. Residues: CASGWGPTEQYF.

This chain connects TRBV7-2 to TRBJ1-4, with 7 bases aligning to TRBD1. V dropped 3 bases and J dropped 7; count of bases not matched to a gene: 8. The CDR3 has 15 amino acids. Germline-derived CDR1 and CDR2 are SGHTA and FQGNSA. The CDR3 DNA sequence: TGTGCCAGCAGCTTCCAGGGGGGACGGGGTGAAAAACTGTTTTTT. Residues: CASSFQGGRGEKLFF.

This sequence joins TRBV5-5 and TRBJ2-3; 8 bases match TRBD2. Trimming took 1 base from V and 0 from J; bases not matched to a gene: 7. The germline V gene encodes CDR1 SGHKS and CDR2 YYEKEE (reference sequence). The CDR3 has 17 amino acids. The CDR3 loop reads CASSLLGAGASTDTQYF. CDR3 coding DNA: TGTGCCAGCAGCTTGCTGGGAGCGGGGGCTAGCACAGATACGCAGTATTTT.

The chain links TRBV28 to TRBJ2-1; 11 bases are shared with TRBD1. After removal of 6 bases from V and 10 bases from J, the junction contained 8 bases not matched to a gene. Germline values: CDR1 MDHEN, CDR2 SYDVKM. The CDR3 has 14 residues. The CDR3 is CASRLGGQGGEQFF. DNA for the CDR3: TGTGCCAGCAGATTAGGGGGACAGGGGGGAGAGCAGTTCTTC.

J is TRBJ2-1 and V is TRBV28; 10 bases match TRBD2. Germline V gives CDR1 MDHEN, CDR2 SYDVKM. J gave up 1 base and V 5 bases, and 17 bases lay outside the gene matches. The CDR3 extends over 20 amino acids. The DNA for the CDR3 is TGTGCCAGCAGTGACCCCGGGACTAGCGTCACATTCGGGTCCTACAATGAGCAGTTCTTC. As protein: CASSDPGTSVTFGSYNEQFF. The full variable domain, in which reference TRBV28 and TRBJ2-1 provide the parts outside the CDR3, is DVKVTQSSRYLVKRTGEKVFLECVQDMDHENMFWYRQDPGLGLRLIYFSYDVKMKEKGDIPEGYSVSREKKERFSLILESASTNQTSMYLCASSDPGTSVTFGSYNEQFFGPGTRLTVL.

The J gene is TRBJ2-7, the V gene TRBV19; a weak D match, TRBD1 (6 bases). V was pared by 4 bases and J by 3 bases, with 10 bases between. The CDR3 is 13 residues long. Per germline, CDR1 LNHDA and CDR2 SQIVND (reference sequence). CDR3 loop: CASSTTGSYEQYF. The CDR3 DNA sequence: TGTGCCAGTAGTACAACAGGGAGCTACGAGCAGTACTTC.

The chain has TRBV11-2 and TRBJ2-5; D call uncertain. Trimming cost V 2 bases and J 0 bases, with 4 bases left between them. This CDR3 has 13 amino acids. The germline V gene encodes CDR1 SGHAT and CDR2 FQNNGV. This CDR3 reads CASSLSDQETQYF. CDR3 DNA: TGTGCCAGCAGCTTATCGGACCAAGAGACCCAGTACTTC.

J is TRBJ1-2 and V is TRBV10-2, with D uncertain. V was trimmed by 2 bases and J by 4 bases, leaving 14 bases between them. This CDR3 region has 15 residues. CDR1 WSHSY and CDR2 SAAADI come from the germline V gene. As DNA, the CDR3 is TGCGCCAGCAGTGAGGCCTACGGGTCTCGCTATGGCTACACCTTC. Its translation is CASSEAYGSRYGYTF.

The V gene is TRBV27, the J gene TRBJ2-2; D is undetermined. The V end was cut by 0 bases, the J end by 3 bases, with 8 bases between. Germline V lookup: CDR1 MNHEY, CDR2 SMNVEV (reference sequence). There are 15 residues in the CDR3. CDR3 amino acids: CASSLSHGDTGELFF. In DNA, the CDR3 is TGTGCCAGCAGTTTATCGCATGGGGACACCGGGGAGCTGTTTTTT.

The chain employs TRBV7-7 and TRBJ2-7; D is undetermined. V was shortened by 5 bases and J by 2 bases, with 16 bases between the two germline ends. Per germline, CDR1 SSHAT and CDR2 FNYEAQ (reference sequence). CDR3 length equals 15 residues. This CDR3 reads CASSPSALRAYEQYF. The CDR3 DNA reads TGTGCCAGCAGCCCAAGCGCCCTACGGGCCTACGAGCAGTACTTC.

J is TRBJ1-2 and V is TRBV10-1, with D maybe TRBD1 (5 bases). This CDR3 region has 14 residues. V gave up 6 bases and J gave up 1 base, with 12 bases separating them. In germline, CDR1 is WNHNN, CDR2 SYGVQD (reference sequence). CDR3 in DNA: TGCGCCAGCAGCCAGGGAGGGAATAACTATGGCTACACCTTC. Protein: CASSQGGNNYGYTF.

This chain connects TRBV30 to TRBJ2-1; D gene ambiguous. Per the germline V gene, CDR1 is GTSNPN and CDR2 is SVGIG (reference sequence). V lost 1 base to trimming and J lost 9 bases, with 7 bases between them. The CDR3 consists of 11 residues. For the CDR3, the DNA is TGTGCCTGGAGTGGTTATGGTGAGCAGTTCTTC. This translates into CAWSGYGEQFF.

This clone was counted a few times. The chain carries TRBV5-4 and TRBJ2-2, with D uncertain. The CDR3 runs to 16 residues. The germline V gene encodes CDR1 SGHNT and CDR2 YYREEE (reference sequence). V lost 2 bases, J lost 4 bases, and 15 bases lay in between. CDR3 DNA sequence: TGTGCCAGCAGCTTAGACCAGGTAGTGATCACCGGGGAGCTGTTTTTT. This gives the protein CASSLDQVVITGELFF.

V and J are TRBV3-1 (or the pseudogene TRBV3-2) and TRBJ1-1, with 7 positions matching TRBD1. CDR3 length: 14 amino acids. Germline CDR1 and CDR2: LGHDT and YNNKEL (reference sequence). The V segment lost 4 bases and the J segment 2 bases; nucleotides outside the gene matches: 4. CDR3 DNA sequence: TGTGCCAGCAGCCTCGGGACAGACAACACTGAAGCTTTCTTT. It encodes CASSLGTDNTEAFF.

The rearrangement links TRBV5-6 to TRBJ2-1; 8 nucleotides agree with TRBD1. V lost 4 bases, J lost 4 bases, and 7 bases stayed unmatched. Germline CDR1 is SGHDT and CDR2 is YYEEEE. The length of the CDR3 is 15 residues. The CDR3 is CASSRTGTGYNEQFF. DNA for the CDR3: TGTGCCAGCAGCCGAACCGGGACAGGTTACAATGAGCAGTTCTTC.

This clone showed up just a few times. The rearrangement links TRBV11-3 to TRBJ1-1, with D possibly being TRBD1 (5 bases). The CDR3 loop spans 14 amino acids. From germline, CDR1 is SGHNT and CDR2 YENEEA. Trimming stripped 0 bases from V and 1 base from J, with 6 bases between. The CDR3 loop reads CASSLDQGNTEAFF. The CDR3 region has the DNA TGTGCCAGCAGCTTAGACCAGGGGAACACTGAAGCTTTCTTT.

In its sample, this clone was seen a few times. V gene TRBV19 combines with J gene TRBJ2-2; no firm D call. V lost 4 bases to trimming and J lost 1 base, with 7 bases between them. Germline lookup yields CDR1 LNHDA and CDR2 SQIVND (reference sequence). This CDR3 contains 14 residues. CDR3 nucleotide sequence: TGTGCCAGTAGTAACACCCTGAACACCGGGGAGCTGTTTTTT. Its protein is CASSNTLNTGELFF.

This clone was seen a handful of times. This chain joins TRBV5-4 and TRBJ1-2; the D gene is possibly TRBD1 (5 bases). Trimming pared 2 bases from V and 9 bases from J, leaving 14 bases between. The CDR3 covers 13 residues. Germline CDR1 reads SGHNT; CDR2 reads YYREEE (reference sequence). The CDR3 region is CASSFGNDRSYTF. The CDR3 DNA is TGTGCCAGCAGCTTTGGGAACGACAGAAGCTACACCTTC.

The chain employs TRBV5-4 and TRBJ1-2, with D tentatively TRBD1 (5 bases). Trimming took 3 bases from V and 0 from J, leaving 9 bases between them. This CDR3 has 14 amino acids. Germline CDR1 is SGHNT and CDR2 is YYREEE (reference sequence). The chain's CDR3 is CASSSAGANYGYTF. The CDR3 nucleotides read TGTGCCAGCAGCTCTGCGGGGGCTAACTATGGCTACACCTTC.

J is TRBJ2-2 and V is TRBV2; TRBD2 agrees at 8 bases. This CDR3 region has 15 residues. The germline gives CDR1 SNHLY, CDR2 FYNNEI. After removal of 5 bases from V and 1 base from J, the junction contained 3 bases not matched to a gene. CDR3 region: CASSWSGGNTGELFF. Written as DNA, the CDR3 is TGTGCCAGCAGTTGGAGCGGGGGGAACACCGGGGAGCTGTTTTTT.

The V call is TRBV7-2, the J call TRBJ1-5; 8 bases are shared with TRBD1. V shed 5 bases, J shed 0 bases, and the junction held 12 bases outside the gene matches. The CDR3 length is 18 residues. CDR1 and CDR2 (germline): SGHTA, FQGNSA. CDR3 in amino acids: CASSQNDRGLYSNQPQHF. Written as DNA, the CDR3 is TGTGCCAGCAGCCAGAATGACAGGGGACTTTATAGCAATCAGCCCCAGCATTTT. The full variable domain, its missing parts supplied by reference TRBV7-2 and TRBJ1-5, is GAGVSQSPSNKVTEKGKDVELRCDPISGHTALYWYRQSLGQGLEFLIYFQGNSAPDKSGLPSDRFSAERTGGSVSTLTIQRTQQEDSAVYLCASSQNDRGLYSNQPQHFGDGTRLSIL.

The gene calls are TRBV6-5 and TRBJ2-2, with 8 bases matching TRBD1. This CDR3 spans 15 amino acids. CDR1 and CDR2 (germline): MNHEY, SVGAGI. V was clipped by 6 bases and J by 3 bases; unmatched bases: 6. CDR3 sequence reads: CASRRGTGHTGELFF. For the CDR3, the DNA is TGTGCCAGCAGAAGGGGGACAGGACACACCGGGGAGCTGTTTTTT.